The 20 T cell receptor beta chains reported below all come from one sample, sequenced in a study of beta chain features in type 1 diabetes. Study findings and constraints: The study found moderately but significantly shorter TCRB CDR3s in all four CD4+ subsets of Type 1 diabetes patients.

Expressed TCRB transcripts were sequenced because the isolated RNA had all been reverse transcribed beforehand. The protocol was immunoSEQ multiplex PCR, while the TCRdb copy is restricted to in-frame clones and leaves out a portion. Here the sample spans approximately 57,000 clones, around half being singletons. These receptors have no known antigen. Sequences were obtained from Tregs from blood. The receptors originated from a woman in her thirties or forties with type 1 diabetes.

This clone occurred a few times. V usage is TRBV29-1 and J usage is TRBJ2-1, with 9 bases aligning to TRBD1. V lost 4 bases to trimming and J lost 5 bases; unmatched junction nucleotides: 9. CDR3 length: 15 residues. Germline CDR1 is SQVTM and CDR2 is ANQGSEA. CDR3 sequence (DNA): TGCAGCGTTGCAGGGGGGACAGGGTCCCACAATGAGCAGTTCTTC. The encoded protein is CSVAGGTGSHNEQFF.

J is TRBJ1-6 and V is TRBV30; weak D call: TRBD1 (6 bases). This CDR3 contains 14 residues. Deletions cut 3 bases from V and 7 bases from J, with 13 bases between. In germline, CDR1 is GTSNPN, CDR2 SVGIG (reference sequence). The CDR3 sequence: CAWSVGQTNSPLHF. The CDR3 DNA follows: TGTGCCTGGAGCGTCGGACAGACGAATTCACCCCTCCACTTT. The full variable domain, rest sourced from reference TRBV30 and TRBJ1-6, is SQTIHQWPATLVQPVGSPLSLECTVEGTSNPNLYWYRQAAGRGLQLLFYSVGIGQISSEVPQNLSASRPQDRQFILSSKKLLLSDSGFYLCAWSVGQTNSPLHFGNGTRLTVT.

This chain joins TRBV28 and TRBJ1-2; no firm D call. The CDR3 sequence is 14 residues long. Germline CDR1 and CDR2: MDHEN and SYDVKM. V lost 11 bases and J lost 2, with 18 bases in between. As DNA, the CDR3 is TGTGCCCTAGCCGTCTCAAGAGGGAACTATGGCTACACCTTC. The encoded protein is CALAVSRGNYGYTF.

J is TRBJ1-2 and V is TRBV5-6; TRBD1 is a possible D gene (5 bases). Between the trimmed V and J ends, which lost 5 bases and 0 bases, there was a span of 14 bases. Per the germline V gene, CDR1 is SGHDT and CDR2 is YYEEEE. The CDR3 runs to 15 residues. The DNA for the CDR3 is TGTGCCAGCAGTCGACGACAGCTCTCTAACTATGGCTACACCTTC. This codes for CASSRRQLSNYGYTF.

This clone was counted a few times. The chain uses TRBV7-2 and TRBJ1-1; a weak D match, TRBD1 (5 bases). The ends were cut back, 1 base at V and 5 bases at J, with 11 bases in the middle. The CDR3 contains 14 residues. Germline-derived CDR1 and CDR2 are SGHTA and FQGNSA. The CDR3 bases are TGTGCCAGCAGCTTAGTAGGAGGGGATACTGAAGCTTTCTTT. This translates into CASSLVGGDTEAFF.

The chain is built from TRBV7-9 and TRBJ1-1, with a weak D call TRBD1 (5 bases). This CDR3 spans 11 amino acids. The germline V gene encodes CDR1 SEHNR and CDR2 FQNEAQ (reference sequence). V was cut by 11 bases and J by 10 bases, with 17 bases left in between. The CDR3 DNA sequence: TGTGCCGGGGGGACGAGCGAACGAGCTTTCTTT. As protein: CAGGTSERAFF.

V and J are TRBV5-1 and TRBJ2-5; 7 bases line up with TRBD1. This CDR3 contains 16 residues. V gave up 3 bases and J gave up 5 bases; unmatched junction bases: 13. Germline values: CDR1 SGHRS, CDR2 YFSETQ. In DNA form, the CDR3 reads TGCGCCAGCAGCTCCGGGACAGTGGGATGGTTGGAGACCCAGTACTTC. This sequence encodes CASSSGTVGWLETQYF.

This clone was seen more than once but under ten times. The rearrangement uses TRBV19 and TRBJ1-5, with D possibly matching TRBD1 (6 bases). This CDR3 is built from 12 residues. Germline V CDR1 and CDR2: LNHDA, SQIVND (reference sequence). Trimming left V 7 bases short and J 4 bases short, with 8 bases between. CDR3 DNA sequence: TGTGCCAGTAAGGGGGTAAATCAGCCCCAGCATTTT. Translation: CASKGVNQPQHF.

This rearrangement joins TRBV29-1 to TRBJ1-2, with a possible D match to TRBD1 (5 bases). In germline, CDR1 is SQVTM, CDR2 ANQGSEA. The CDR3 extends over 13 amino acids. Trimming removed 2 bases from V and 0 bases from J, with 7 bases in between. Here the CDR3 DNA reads TGCAGCGTTGAAACAGGCCCTAACTATGGCTACACCTTC. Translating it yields CSVETGPNYGYTF.

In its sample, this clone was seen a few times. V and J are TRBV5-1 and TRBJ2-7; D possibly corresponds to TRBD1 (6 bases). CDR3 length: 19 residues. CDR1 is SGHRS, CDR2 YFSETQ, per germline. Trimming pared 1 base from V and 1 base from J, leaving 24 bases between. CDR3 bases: TGCGCCAGCAGCTTGTCCGGAAGAAAGGGGGTGCCGGGTTCCTACGAGCAGTACTTC. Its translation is CASSLSGRKGVPGSYEQYF.

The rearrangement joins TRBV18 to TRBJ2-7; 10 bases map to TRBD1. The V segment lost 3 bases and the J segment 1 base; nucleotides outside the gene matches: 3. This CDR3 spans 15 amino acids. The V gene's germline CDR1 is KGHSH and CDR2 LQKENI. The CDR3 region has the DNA TGTGCCAGCTCACCCGGGACAGGGGCTTCCTACGAGCAGTACTTC. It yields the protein CASSPGTGASYEQYF. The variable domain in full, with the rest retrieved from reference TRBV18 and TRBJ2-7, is NAGVMQNPRHLVRRRGQEARLRCSPMKGHSHVYWYRQLPEEGLKFMVYLQKENIIDESGMPKERFSAEFPKEGPSILRIQQVVRGDSAAYFCASSPGTGASYEQYFGPGTRLTVT.

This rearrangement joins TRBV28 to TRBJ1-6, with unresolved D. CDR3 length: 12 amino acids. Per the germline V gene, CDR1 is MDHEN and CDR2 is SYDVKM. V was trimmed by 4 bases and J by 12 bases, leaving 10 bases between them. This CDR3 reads CASSSSSRPLHF. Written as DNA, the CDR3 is TGTGCCAGCAGTTCCTCTTCTCGACCCCTCCACTTT.

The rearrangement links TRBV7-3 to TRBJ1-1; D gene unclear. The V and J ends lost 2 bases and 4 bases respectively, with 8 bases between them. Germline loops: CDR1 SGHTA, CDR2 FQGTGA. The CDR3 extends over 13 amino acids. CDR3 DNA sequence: TGTGCCAGCAGCTTACGAACGAGCACTGAAGCTTTCTTT. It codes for CASSLRTSTEAFF.

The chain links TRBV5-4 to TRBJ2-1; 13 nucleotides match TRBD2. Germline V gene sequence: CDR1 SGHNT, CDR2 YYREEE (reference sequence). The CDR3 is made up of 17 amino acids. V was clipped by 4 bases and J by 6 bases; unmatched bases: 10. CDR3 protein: CASSGTSGGATFNEQFF. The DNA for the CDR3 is TGTGCCAGCAGCGGAACTAGCGGGGGGGCCACTTTCAATGAGCAGTTCTTC.

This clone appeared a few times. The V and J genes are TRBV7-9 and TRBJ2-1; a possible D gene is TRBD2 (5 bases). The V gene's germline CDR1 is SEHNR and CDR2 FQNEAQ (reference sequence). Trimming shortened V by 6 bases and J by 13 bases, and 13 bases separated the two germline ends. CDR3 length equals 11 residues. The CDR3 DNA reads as TGTGCCAGCAGTTCAGCGGAGCTACAGTTCTTC. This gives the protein CASSSAELQFF.

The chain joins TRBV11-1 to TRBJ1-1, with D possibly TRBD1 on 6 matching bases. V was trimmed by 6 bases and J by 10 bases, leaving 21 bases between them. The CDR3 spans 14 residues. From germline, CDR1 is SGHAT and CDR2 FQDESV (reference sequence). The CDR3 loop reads CASRSQGELSGAFF. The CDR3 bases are TGTGCCAGCAGGTCACAGGGTGAACTGTCCGGAGCTTTCTTT.

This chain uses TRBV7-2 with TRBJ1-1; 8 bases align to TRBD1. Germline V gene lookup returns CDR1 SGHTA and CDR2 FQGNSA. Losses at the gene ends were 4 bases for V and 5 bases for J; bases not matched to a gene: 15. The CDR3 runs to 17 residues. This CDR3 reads CASSSLGTGVGVTEAFF. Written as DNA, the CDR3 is TGTGCCAGCAGCTCCCTAGGGACAGGCGTAGGCGTTACTGAAGCTTTCTTT.

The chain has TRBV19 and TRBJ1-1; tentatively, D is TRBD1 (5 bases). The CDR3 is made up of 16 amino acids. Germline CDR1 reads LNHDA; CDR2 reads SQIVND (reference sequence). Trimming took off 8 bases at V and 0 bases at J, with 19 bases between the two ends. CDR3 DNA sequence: TGTGCCAGTGCGCGCGGGGACGAGTCTTTGAACACTGAAGCTTTCTTT. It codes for CASARGDESLNTEAFF. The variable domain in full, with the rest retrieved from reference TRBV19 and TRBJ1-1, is DGGITQSPKYLFRKEGQNVTLSCEQNLNHDAMYWYRQDPGQGLRLIYYSQIVNDFQKGDIAEGYSVSREKKESFPLTVTSAQKNPTAFYLCASARGDESLNTEAFFGQGTRLTVV.

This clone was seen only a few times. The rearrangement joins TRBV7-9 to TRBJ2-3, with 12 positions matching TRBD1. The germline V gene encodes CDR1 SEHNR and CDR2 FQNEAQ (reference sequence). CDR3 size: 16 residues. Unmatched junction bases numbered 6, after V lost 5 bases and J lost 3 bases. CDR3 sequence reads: CASSPGTGGETDTQYF. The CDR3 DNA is TGTGCCAGCAGCCCCGGGACAGGGGGCGAAACAGATACGCAGTATTTT.

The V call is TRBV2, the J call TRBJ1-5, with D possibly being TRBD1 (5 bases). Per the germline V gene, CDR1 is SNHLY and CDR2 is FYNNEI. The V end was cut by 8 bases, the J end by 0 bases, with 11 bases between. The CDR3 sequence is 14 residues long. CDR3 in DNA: TGTGCCAGCGGGGGAGGGAATAGCAATCAGCCCCAGCATTTT. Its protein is CASGGGNSNQPQHF.